These 26 T cell receptor beta chains came from one sample sequenced in a study of blood T cells in healthy people across ages. Primers used in a second PCR of roughly 7 to 12 cycles were a sample-barcoded 5' primer and a J-beta primer mix. A single record per CDR3 protein comes from TCRdb applying MiXCR to the 5' RACE reads. Of some 1,000,000 distinct CDR3 sequences listed, around 27% are singletons. These same records also appear under a second study, on T cells of mothers and their children.

The sample was blood. The receptors stem from a girl aged 2-9 years in good health.

The chain uses TRBV24-1 and TRBJ1-4; 7 nucleotides match TRBD1. CDR1 is KGHDR, CDR2 SFDVKD, per germline. J lost 8 bases, V lost 1 base, and 6 bases had no gene match. The CDR3 is 15 residues long. CDR3 sequence: CATSDFTGAEEKLFF. CDR3 DNA sequence: TGTGCCACCAGTGATTTCACAGGGGCTGAAGAAAAACTGTTTTTT.

This clonotype appeared a few times. An end of the junction differs from the germline gene, which may be a read error. The rearrangement joins TRBV25-1 to TRBJ2-5; 8 nucleotides line up with TRBD1. Germline assignment: CDR1 MGHDK and CDR2 SYGVNS. The CDR3 totals 14 residues. The CDR3 region is CASSRQGPQGTQYF. The CDR3 bases are TGTGCCAGCAGCAGACAGGGGCCACAAGGGACCCAGTACTTC.

This clonotype was seen a handful of times. This sequence joins TRBV7-2 and TRBJ1-2; D is perhaps TRBD1 (5 bases). The CDR3 extends over 13 amino acids. The ends were cut back, 2 bases at V and 6 bases at J, with 10 bases in the middle. Germline CDR1 is SGHTA and CDR2 is FQGNSA. CDR3 in DNA: TGTGCCAGCAGCTTAAAGGGGTGGGATGGCTACACCTTC. Protein product: CASSLKGWDGYTF.

The J gene is TRBJ1-2, the V gene TRBV20-1; the D gene is possibly TRBD1 (5 bases). Trimming removed 6 bases at V and 3 bases at J, with 20 bases between. Germline lookup yields CDR1 DFQATT and CDR2 SNEGSKA (reference sequence). CDR3 length: 15 amino acids. CDR3 in DNA: TGCAGTGCGGATACGCGCAGGGAGTCTGACTATGGCTACACCTTC. This gives the protein CSADTRRESDYGYTF.

This clonotype was found once. V gene TRBV29-1 combines with J gene TRBJ1-1; no firm D call. Between the trimmed V and J ends, which lost 0 bases and 3 bases, there was a span of 5 bases. Germline-derived CDR1 and CDR2 are SQVTM and ANQGSEA. The CDR3 consists of 12 residues. CDR3 nucleotides: TGCAGCGTTGAAGAAAGTTACACTGAAGCTTTCTTT. Translating gives CSVEESYTEAFF.

This clonotype appeared a few times. The chain joins TRBV5-1 to TRBJ2-7; no firm D call. Trimming cost V 2 bases and J 5 bases, with 11 bases left between them. Germline V gene lookup returns CDR1 SGHRS and CDR2 YFSETQ. The CDR3 is made up of 13 amino acids. For the CDR3, the DNA is TGCGCCAGCAGCTTCGGTCCGAGTAACGAGCAGTACTTC. It translates to CASSFGPSNEQYF.

The V call is TRBV29-1, the J call TRBJ2-5, with D tentatively TRBD2 (5 bases). The germline CDR1 and CDR2 sequences are SQVTM and ANQGSEA. Trimming cost V 5 bases and J 3 bases, with 13 bases left between them. CDR3 length: 13 amino acids. The CDR3 loop reads CSVQYSREETQYF. The CDR3 region has the DNA TGCAGCGTTCAATATTCGAGGGAAGAGACCCAGTACTTC.

This clonotype was counted only a few times. V is TRBV3-1 and J is TRBJ2-1; TRBD1 or TRBD2 may be the D gene (5 bases each). The DNA end lines up better with TRBJ2-5; the J call may be wrong. Germline CDR1 and CDR2: LGHDT and YNNKEL (reference sequence). This CDR3 has 15 amino acids. CDR3 sequence: CASSQIVGPQETQYF. CDR3 nucleotide sequence: TGTGCCAGCAGCCAAATAGTGGGACCTCAAGAGACCCAGTACTTC.

The gene calls are TRBV2 and TRBJ2-7; maybe TRBD2 (6 bases). The CDR3 is 14 amino acids. Germline assignment: CDR1 SNHLY and CDR2 FYNNEI. Between the trimmed V and J ends, which lost 2 bases and 3 bases, there was a span of 11 bases. The CDR3 reads CASSERGGNYEQYF. For the CDR3, the DNA is TGTGCCAGCAGTGAAAGGGGAGGCAACTACGAGCAGTACTTC.

Notes on this clonotype: One end of the junction is discordant with germline, which a read error may explain. The gene calls are TRBV28 and TRBJ1-3; 7 bases match TRBD1. This CDR3 has 14 amino acids. In germline, CDR1 is MDHEN, CDR2 SYDVKM. The CDR3 loop is CASSSPGTAVKLAF. CDR3 sequence (DNA): TGTGCCAGCAGTTCACCCGGGACAGCCGTGAAATTGGCTTTT.

The chain links TRBV6-2 or TRBV6-3 to TRBJ1-1; no reliable D call. Trimming took off 7 bases at V and 4 bases at J, with 16 bases between the two ends. Per germline, CDR1 MNHEY and CDR2 SVGEGT. There are 14 residues in the CDR3. The CDR3 is CASIGRTPGTEAFF. In DNA form, the CDR3 reads TGTGCCAGCATCGGTAGGACGCCGGGCACTGAAGCTTTCTTT.

This chain joins TRBV4-2 and TRBJ1-3; D gene unclear. V shed 0 bases and J shed 0 bases, with 6 bases lying between them. Germline CDR1 LGHNA, CDR2 YNFKEQ. The CDR3 covers 15 residues. The CDR3 coding sequence is TGTGCCAGCAGCCAAGATCAGAACTCTGGAAACACCATATATTTT. It codes for CASSQDQNSGNTIYF.

This clonotype was detected a few times. This chain connects TRBV5-6 to TRBJ2-1, with 7 bases identical to TRBD2. In germline, CDR1 is SGHDT, CDR2 YYEEEE. Losses at the gene ends were 4 bases for V and 5 bases for J; bases not matched to a gene: 3. The CDR3 extends over 13 amino acids. The CDR3 loop is CASSPGTNNEQFF. CDR3 in DNA: TGTGCCAGCAGCCCCGGGACTAACAATGAGCAGTTCTTC.

This clonotype was seen a few times. The rearrangement links TRBV29-1 to TRBJ2-2; TRBD1 or TRBD2 may be the D gene (6 bases each). This CDR3 region has 14 residues. Germline V gives CDR1 SQVTM, CDR2 ANQGSEA. Deletions cut 2 bases from V and 4 bases from J, with 11 bases between. CDR3 amino acids: CSVERGQGTGELFF. CDR3 DNA sequence: TGCAGCGTTGAACGGGGGCAGGGCACCGGGGAGCTGTTTTTT.

V gene TRBV5-1 combines with J gene TRBJ2-5; TRBD1 is a possible D gene (7 bases). The V gene lost 4 bases and the J gene lost 1 base, with 17 bases spanning the gap. The CDR3 is 16 amino acids. Germline CDR1 and CDR2: SGHRS and YFSETQ. CDR3 loop: CASSLIDREAQETQYF. CDR3 DNA sequence: TGCGCCAGCAGCCTTATTGACAGGGAGGCCCAAGAGACCCAGTACTTC.

There are a few counts of this clonotype. This may come from a read error, since a much larger clone is one base off. This rearrangement joins TRBV7-8 to TRBJ1-4; TRBD1 matches at 7 bases. CDR3 length: 16 amino acids. Germline values: CDR1 SGHVS, CDR2 FQNEAQ. CDR3 residues: CASSLVFGQEDERLFF. In DNA, the CDR3 is TGTGCCAGCAGCTTAGTCTTCGGACAGGAGGATGAAAGACTGTTTTTT.

In this sample, this clonotype turned up a few times. The V gene is TRBV9, the J gene TRBJ2-3; D unclear. The V gene's germline CDR1 is SGDLS and CDR2 YYNGEE. With 0 bases removed from V and 2 bases from J, the gap between germline ends came to 13 bases. There are 16 residues in the CDR3. CDR3 protein: CASSVERSRHTDTQYF. The CDR3 DNA reads TGTGCCAGCAGCGTAGAGAGATCTCGGCACACAGATACGCAGTATTTT.

This clonotype has more than one count but fewer than ten. This chain joins TRBV29-1 and TRBJ2-5; TRBD1 aligns across 8 bases. Gene TRBJ2-1 matches the end of the DNA better, so the J call may be wrong. The CDR3 loop spans 15 amino acids. Germline values: CDR1 SQVTM, CDR2 ANQGSEA. The CDR3 reads CSVEDPGGASWEQFF. For the CDR3, the DNA is TGCAGCGTTGAAGACCCAGGGGGCGCCTCTTGGGAGCAGTTCTTC.

The gene calls are TRBV7-6 and TRBJ1-3; possible D gene TRBD1, 5 bases. Germline loops: CDR1 SGHVS, CDR2 FNYEAQ. Trimming left V 4 bases short and J 4 bases short, with 20 bases between. The CDR3 loop spans 17 amino acids. The CDR3 region has the DNA TGTGCCAGCAGCTCCACCTACCAAGGGGCGCGGGGAAACACCATATATTTT. Residues: CASSSTYQGARGNTIYF.

The genes are TRBV5-1 and TRBJ1-2; D not certain. V was clipped by 0 bases and J by 4 bases, with 7 bases between them. From germline, CDR1 is SGHRS and CDR2 YFSETQ. This CDR3 has 13 amino acids. For the CDR3, the DNA is TGCGCCAGCAGCTTGGTTCGGCTCTATGGCTACACCTTC. Its protein product is CASSLVRLYGYTF. The full variable domain, in which reference TRBV5-1 and TRBJ1-2 provide the parts outside the CDR3, is KAGVTQTPRYLIKTRGQQVTLSCSPISGHRSVSWYQQTPGQGLQFLFEYFSETQRNKGNFPGRFSGRQFSNSRSEMNVSTLELGDSALYLCASSLVRLYGYTFGSGTRLTVV.

This chain joins TRBV29-1 and TRBJ2-5; possible D gene TRBD1, 7 bases. V was pared by 8 bases and J by 5 bases, with 15 bases between. CDR3 length: 12 amino acids. CDR1 and CDR2 (germline): SQVTM, ANQGSEA. The CDR3 reads CSLSGGSETQYF. The DNA for the CDR3 is TGCAGCTTATCAGGGGGGAGCGAGACCCAGTACTTC.

The chain links TRBV7-9 to TRBJ2-1; no firm D call. V lost 1 base and J lost 8, with 9 bases in between. Germline CDR1 reads SEHNR; CDR2 reads FQNEAQ (reference sequence). The CDR3 loop spans 13 amino acids. DNA for the CDR3: TGTGCCAGCAGCTTAGAGGATGAAGATGAGCAGTTCTTC. It is translated as CASSLEDEDEQFF.

This clonotype turned up a few times. The chain employs TRBV28 and TRBJ2-7; D remains ambiguous. Germline V gene lookup returns CDR1 MDHEN and CDR2 SYDVKM. The CDR3 extends over 14 amino acids. V was clipped by 5 bases and J by 7 bases, with 18 bases between them. The CDR3 nucleotides read TGTGCCAGCAGTCTGCCGGCTCCGATGAGGGAGCAGTACTTC. Its translation is CASSLPAPMREQYF.

V and J are TRBV27 and TRBJ2-3; no clear D. Germline values: CDR1 MNHEY, CDR2 SMNVEV (reference sequence). V was cut by 2 bases and J by 0 bases, with 12 bases left in between. The CDR3 contains 16 residues. CDR3 nucleotide sequence: TGTGCCAGCAGTTTAGTACTCCCTGCTAGCACAGATACGCAGTATTTT. This encodes CASSLVLPASTDTQYF.

V gene TRBV7-3 combines with J gene TRBJ2-2; D gene ambiguous. The CDR3 is 14 residues long. Trimming left V 8 bases short and J 2 bases short, with 12 bases between. Germline values: CDR1 SGHTA, CDR2 FQGTGA. This chain's CDR3 is CASQPTLNTGELFF. CDR3 DNA sequence: TGTGCCAGCCAACCCACCCTAAACACCGGGGAGCTGTTTTTT.

V gene TRBV28 combines with J gene TRBJ2-5, with a tentative D call TRBD2 (6 bases). V was clipped by 8 bases and J by 5 bases, with 18 bases between them. Germline lookup yields CDR1 MDHEN and CDR2 SYDVKM. CDR3 length: 14 residues. The CDR3 nucleotides are TGTGCCAGCTCGGAGGGTTTCGGTTGGGAGACCCAGTACTTC. Translated: CASSEGFGWETQYF.